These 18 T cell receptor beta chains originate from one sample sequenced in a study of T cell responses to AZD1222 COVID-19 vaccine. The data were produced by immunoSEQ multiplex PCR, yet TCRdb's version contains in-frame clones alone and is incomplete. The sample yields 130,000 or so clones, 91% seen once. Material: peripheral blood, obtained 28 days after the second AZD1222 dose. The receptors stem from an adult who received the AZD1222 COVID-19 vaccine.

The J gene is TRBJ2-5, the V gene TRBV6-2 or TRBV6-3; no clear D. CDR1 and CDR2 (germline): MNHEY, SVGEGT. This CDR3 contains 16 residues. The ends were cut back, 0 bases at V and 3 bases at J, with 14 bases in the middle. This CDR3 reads CASSYSSVDHKETQYF. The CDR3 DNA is TGTGCCAGCAGTTACTCTTCGGTCGACCATAAAGAGACCCAGTACTTC.

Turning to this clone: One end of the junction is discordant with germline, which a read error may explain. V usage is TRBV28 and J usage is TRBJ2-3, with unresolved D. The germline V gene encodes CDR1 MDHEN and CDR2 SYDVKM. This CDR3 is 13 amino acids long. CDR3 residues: CASSLSAVRPSRF. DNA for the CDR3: TGTGCCAGCAGTTTATCTGCAGTCCGCCCCTCTCGTTTT.

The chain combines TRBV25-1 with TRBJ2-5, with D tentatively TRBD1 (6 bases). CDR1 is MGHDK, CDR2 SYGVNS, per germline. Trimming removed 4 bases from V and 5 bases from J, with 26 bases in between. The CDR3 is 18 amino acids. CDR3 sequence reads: CASSGFPNRDPPRETQYF. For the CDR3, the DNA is TGTGCCAGCAGTGGATTCCCGAACAGGGACCCTCCTCGGGAGACCCAGTACTTC.

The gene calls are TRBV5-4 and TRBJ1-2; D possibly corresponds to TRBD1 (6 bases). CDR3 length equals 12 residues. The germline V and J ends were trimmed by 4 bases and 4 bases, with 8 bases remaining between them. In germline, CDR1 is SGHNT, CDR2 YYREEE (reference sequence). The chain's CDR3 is CASSQGFYGYTF. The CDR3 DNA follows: TGTGCCAGCAGCCAGGGGTTCTATGGCTACACCTTC.

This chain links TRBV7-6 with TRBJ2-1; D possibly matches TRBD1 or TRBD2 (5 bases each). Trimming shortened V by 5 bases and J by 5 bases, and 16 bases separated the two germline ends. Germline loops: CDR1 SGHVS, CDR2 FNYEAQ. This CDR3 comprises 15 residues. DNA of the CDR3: TGTGCCAGCAGCCACATAGTGGGGCGGGACAATGAGCAGTTCTTC. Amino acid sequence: CASSHIVGRDNEQFF.

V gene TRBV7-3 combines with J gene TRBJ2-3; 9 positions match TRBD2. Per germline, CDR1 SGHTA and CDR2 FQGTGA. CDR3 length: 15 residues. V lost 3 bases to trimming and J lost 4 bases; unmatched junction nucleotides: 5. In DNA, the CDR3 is TGTGCCAGCAGCTTCATGGCGGGGGGGCCAGATACGCAGTATTTT. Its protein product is CASSFMAGGPDTQYF.

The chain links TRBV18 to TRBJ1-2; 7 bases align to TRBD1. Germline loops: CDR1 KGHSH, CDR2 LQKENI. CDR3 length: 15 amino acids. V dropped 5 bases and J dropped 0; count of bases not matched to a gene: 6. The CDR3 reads CASSSQGTANYGYTF. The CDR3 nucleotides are TGTGCCAGCTCATCCCAGGGGACAGCTAACTATGGCTACACCTTC.

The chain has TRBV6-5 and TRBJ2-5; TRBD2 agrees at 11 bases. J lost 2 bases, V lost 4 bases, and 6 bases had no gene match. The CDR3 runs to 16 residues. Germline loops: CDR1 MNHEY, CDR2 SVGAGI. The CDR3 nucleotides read TGTGCCAGCAGTTCTTATCGGACTAGCGGGCAAGAGACCCAGTACTTC. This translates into CASSSYRTSGQETQYF.

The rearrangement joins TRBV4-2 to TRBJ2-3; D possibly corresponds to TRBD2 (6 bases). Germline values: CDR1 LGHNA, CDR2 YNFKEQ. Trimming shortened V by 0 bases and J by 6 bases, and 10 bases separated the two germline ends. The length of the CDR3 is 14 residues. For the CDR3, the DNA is TGTGCCAGCAGCCAAGATTTCCTAGCGGATACGCAGTATTTT. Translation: CASSQDFLADTQYF.

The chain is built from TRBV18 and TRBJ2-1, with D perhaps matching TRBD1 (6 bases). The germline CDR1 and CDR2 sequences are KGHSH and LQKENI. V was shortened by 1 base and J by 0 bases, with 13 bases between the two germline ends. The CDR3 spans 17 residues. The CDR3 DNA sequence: TGTGCCAGCTCACCACTAATCGGCAGGGGCTCCTACAATGAGCAGTTCTTC. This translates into CASSPLIGRGSYNEQFF. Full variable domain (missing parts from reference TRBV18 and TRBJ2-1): NAGVMQNPRHLVRRRGQEARLRCSPMKGHSHVYWYRQLPEEGLKFMVYLQKENIIDESGMPKERFSAEFPKEGPSILRIQQVVRGDSAAYFCASSPLIGRGSYNEQFFGPGTRLTVL.

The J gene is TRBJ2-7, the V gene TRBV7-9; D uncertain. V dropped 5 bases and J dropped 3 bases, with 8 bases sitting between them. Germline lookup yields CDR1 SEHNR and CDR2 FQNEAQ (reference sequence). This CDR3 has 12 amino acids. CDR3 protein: CASSRSSYEQYV. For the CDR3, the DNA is TGTGCCAGCAGCAGAAGCAGCTACGAGCAGTACGTC.

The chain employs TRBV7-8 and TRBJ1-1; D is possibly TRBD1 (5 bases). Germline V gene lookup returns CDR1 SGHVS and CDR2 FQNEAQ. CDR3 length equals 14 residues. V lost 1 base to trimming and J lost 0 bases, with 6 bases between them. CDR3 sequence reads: CASSLGQLNTEAFF. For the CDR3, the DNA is TGTGCCAGCAGCTTAGGACAGCTGAACACTGAAGCTTTCTTT.

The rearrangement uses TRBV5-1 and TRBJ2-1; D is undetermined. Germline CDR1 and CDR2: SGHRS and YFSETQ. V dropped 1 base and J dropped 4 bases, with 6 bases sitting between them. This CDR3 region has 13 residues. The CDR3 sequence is CASSLYSYNEQFF. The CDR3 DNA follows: TGCGCCAGCAGCTTGTACAGTTACAATGAGCAGTTCTTC.

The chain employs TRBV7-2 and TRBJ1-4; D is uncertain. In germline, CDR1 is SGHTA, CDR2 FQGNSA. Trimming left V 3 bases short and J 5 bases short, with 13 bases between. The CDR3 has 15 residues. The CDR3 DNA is TGTGCCAGCAGCTTTGTCCCAGGCCAGAATGAAAAACTGTTTTTT. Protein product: CASSFVPGQNEKLFF. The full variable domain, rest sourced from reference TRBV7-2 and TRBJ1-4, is GAGVSQSPSNKVTEKGKDVELRCDPISGHTALYWYRQSLGQGLEFLIYFQGNSAPDKSGLPSDRFSAERTGGSVSTLTIQRTQQEDSAVYLCASSFVPGQNEKLFFGSGTQLSVL.

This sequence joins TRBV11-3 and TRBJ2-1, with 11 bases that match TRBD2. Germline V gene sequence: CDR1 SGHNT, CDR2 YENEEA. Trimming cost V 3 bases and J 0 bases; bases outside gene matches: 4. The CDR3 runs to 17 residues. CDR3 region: CASSLGTSGASYNEQFF. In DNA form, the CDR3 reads TGTGCCAGCAGCTTGGGGACTAGCGGAGCCTCCTACAATGAGCAGTTCTTC.

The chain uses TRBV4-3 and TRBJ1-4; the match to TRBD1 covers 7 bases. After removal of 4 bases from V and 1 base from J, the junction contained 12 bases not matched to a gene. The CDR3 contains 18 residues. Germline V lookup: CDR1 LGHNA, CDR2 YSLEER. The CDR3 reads CASSPGQTSDRTNEKLFF. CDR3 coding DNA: TGCGCCAGCAGCCCGGGACAGACCTCCGACAGAACTAATGAAAAACTGTTTTTT.

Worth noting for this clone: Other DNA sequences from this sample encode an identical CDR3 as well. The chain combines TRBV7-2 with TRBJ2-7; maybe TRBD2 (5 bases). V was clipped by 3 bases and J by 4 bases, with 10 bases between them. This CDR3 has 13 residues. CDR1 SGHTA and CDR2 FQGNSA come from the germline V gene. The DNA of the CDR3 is TGTGCCAGCAGCTTGAGGGCAACGTACGAGCAGTACGTC. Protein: CASSLRATYEQYV.

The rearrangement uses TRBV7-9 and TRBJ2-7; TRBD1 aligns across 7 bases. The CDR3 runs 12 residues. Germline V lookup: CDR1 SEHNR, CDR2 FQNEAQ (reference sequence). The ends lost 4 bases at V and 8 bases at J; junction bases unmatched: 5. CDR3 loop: CASSSGTAKQYV. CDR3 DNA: TGTGCCAGCAGCTCCGGGACAGCCAAGCAGTACGTC.